One sample yielded the 21 T cell receptor beta chains listed below, sequenced in a study of blood T cell repertoires in COVID-19. Assay used: immunoSEQ multiplex PCR; TCRdb lists only in-frame clones, some missing. The repertoire consists of fewer than 150,000 clones, with 70% to 85% occurring once and the leading ten covering about 5.8%. The sequenced sample was peripheral blood. The source of these receptors is a human donor in a cohort sampled during active COVID-19.

The chain links TRBV19 to TRBJ2-1, with 7 bases fitting TRBD2. Trimming at V came to 10 bases and at J to 4 bases, leaving 13 bases not matched to a gene. Germline loops: CDR1 LNHDA, CDR2 SQIVND (reference sequence). This CDR3 comprises 15 residues. CDR3 amino acids: CATKTAGLLYNEQFF. The DNA for the CDR3 is TGTGCCACAAAAACGGCGGGACTACTTTACAATGAGCAGTTCTTC. The whole variable domain, filled in from reference TRBV19 and TRBJ2-1, reads DGGITQSPKYLFRKEGQNVTLSCEQNLNHDAMYWYRQDPGQGLRLIYYSQIVNDFQKGDIAEGYSVSREKKESFPLTVTSAQKNPTAFYLCATKTAGLLYNEQFFGPGTRLTVL.

The chain recombines TRBV7-2 with TRBJ2-5; weak D call: TRBD2 (5 bases). The CDR3 runs 12 residues. CDR1 and CDR2 (germline): SGHTA, FQGNSA. The V end was cut by 2 bases, the J end by 5 bases, with 6 bases between. Written as DNA, the CDR3 is TGTGCCAGCAGCTTACCGGGGGAGACCCAGTACTTC. As protein: CASSLPGETQYF.

The chain recombines TRBV28 with TRBJ2-7, with a possible D match to TRBD1 (5 bases). V was clipped by 4 bases and J by 2 bases, with 15 bases between them. CDR3 length: 15 residues. Germline CDR1 and CDR2: MDHEN and SYDVKM. Here the CDR3 reads CASSSPANRPYEQYF. The CDR3 DNA is TGTGCCAGCAGTTCTCCGGCTAACAGGCCCTACGAGCAGTACTTC.

There are a few counts of this clone. The chain uses TRBV18 and TRBJ2-7; D unresolved. This CDR3 region has 14 residues. CDR1 is KGHSH and CDR2 is LQKENI in the germline V gene. Trimming took 3 bases from V and 1 from J, leaving 10 bases between them. The CDR3 bases are TGTGCCAGCTCACCGTATCGCGAGTCCTACGAGCAGTACTTC. This encodes CASSPYRESYEQYF.

This chain joins TRBV6-5 and TRBJ2-7; 8 nucleotides align to TRBD1. Per the germline V gene, CDR1 is MNHEY and CDR2 is SVGAGI. The trim removed 2 bases at V and 5 bases at J, leaving 5 bases unmatched. The CDR3 loop spans 14 amino acids. The CDR3: CASSYRTGQNEQYF. The DNA of the CDR3 is TGTGCCAGCAGTTACCGGACAGGGCAAAACGAGCAGTACTTC.

This clone was detected once. CDR3 region: CSASDGSRLYEQYF. The DNA of the CDR3 is TGCAGTGCTAGTGATGGGTCGCGGCTCTACGAGCAGTACTTC. The V call is TRBV20-1, the J call TRBJ2-7; D not resolved. V lost 3 bases and J lost 3, with 15 bases in between. Per germline, CDR1 DFQATT and CDR2 SNEGSKA (reference sequence). The CDR3 has 14 amino acids.

The chain couples TRBV6-5 to TRBJ2-1; D perhaps matches TRBD1 (5 bases). CDR3 length: 13 residues. The V gene lost 4 bases and the J gene lost 3 bases, with 7 bases spanning the gap. Germline CDR1 is MNHEY and CDR2 is SVGAGI. The CDR3 bases are TGTGCCAGCAGTTTCGACAGCTACAATGAGCAGTTCTTC. The encoded protein is CASSFDSYNEQFF.

The DNA of the CDR3 is TGTGCCAGCAGCCAAGATGGGACAGTCGGGGATACGCAGTATTTT. Its translation is CASSQDGTVGDTQYF. The V gene is TRBV14, the J gene TRBJ2-3; TRBD1 agrees at 7 bases. The CDR3 totals 15 residues. Germline values: CDR1 SGHDN, CDR2 FVKESK. J was trimmed by 6 bases and V by 0 bases; bases with no gene match: 6.

A remark on this clone: The CDR3 does not close with the conserved phenylalanine or tryptophan, likely indicating a read error. The limits of the CDR3 on the DNA are not certain, so only TCRdb's listed CDR3 is given. This CDR3 reads CASSLGWDISL. The chain links TRBV28 to TRBJ2-7; the D call in the table, TRBD1, was not verified against the DNA. Including both end residues, the CDR3 is 11 amino acids long. The germline V gene has CDR1 MDHEN and CDR2 SYDVKM.

There are a few counts of this clone. This chain links TRBV4-1 with TRBJ2-3, with D perhaps matching TRBD2 (6 bases). V lost 4 bases and J lost 5, with 25 bases in between. The V gene's germline CDR1 is MGHRA and CDR2 YSYEKL. CDR3 length: 18 residues. The CDR3: CASSLAEGRDVRQDTQYF. The CDR3 bases are TGCGCCAGCAGCCTGGCTGAGGGGCGGGACGTTAGGCAAGATACGCAGTATTTT.

The chain employs TRBV7-3 and TRBJ2-2; 12 bases fit TRBD1. Trimming cost V 3 bases and J 5 bases; bases outside gene matches: 13. Germline CDR1 is SGHTA and CDR2 is FQGTGA. There are 19 residues in the CDR3. CDR3 DNA: TGTGCCAGCAGCTTTCTAGGGACAGGGGGCAGAGGAGGAACCGGGGAGCTGTTTTTT. This translates into CASSFLGTGGRGGTGELFF.

This chain joins TRBV7-3 and TRBJ2-3; the match to TRBD2 covers 10 bases. Germline CDR1 SGHTA, CDR2 FQGTGA. V shed 6 bases and J 4 bases; nucleotides not matched to a gene: 10. The CDR3 extends over 16 amino acids. In nucleotides, the CDR3 is TGTGCCAGCAGGTACCGTAGCGGGGGGCTGGCAGATACGCAGTATTTT. This sequence encodes CASRYRSGGLADTQYF.

The rearrangement joins TRBV4-2 to TRBJ2-3; 11 bases are shared with TRBD1. V shed 4 bases and J 2 bases; nucleotides not matched to a gene: 8. This CDR3 spans 17 amino acids. The germline V gene has CDR1 LGHNA and CDR2 YNFKEQ. The CDR3 DNA sequence: TGTGCCAGCAGCCGATCCGGGACAGGGGGAAACACAGATACGCAGTATTTT. It translates to CASSRSGTGGNTDTQYF.

The chain employs TRBV5-3 and TRBJ1-1, with TRBD1 as a possible D gene (5 bases). TRBV5-3 is placed among ORFs of uncertain function. V gave up 1 base and J gave up 4 bases, with 11 bases separating them. This CDR3 is built from 14 residues. The CDR3 region is CARSLRREGTEAFF. The CDR3, as DNA: TGTGCCAGAAGCTTGCGCAGGGAGGGCACTGAAGCTTTCTTT.

This chain joins TRBV15 and TRBJ2-1, with 7 bases matching TRBD1. Trimming removed 1 base from V and 7 bases from J; junction bases left unmatched: 4. This CDR3 is 14 amino acids long. Per the germline V gene, CDR1 is LNHNV and CDR2 is YYDKDF (reference sequence). The CDR3 DNA reads TGTGCCACCAGCAGAGCCGGCAGGGGGAATGAGCAGTTCTTC. Encoded protein: CATSRAGRGNEQFF. Drawing the rest from reference TRBV15 and TRBJ2-1, the complete variable domain is DAMVIQNPRYQVTQFGKPVTLSCSQTLNHNVMYWYQQKSSQAPKLLFHYYDKDFNNEADTPDNFQSRRPNTSFCFLDIRSPGLGDTAMYLCATSRAGRGNEQFFGPGTRLTVL.

The V gene is TRBV28, the J gene TRBJ2-3; 7 bases align to TRBD2. CDR3 length: 17 residues. CDR1 is MDHEN, CDR2 SYDVKM, per germline. V was pared by 5 bases and J by 2 bases, with 13 bases of the junction left unmatched. This chain's CDR3 is CASSPPALAVHTDTQYF. CDR3 nucleotides: TGTGCCAGCAGTCCCCCGGCGCTAGCGGTTCACACAGATACGCAGTATTTT.

The chain joins TRBV4-1 to TRBJ1-3; 10 bases agree with TRBD1. The CDR3 extends over 18 amino acids. The germline V gene encodes CDR1 MGHRA and CDR2 YSYEKL. V was pared by 5 bases and J by 2 bases, with 12 bases of the junction left unmatched. In DNA form, the CDR3 reads TGCGCCAGCAGCAGCCCGGGACAGGGGCGCAGGGCTGGAAACACCATATATTTT. Translating gives CASSSPGQGRRAGNTIYF.

CDR3 sequence reads: CASRDRGADTQYF. In DNA, the CDR3 is TGTGCCAGCCGGGACAGGGGTGCAGATACGCAGTATTTT. The chain uses TRBV19 and TRBJ2-3; the match to TRBD1 covers 10 bases. This CDR3 region has 13 residues. Germline assignment: CDR1 LNHDA and CDR2 SQIVND (reference sequence). Trimming cost V 9 bases and J 4 bases; bases outside gene matches: 4.

J is TRBJ1-1 and V is TRBV2; no clear D gene. Between the trimmed V and J ends, which lost 7 bases and 3 bases, there was a span of 12 bases. The CDR3 has 13 residues. Germline V gene data show CDR1 as SNHLY and CDR2 as FYNNEI. Here the CDR3 reads CASMRWLDTEAFF. The DNA of the CDR3 is TGTGCCAGCATGAGGTGGTTAGACACTGAAGCTTTCTTT.

Here the CDR3 reads CASSPQDRENIQYF. The CDR3 bases are TGTGCCAGCTCACCACAGGACAGGGAAAACATTCAGTACTTC. The chain carries TRBV18 and TRBJ2-4; 8 positions agree with TRBD1. The germline V gene has CDR1 KGHSH and CDR2 LQKENI. With V trimmed by 1 base and J by 5 bases, 1 base remained unmatched. The CDR3 runs 14 residues.

The V gene is TRBV5-4, the J gene TRBJ2-3; perhaps TRBD1 as D (7 bases). This CDR3 spans 17 amino acids. Germline values: CDR1 SGHNT, CDR2 YYREEE (reference sequence). V was clipped by 4 bases and J by 0 bases, with 18 bases between them. The chain's CDR3 is CASSAPGGTYSTDTQYF. The CDR3 region has the DNA TGTGCCAGCAGCGCCCCAGGGGGGACGTATAGCACAGATACGCAGTATTTT.